This TCR beta chain was captured by sequencing in a study of immune characterization of retroperitoneal liposarcoma. A single record per CDR3 protein comes from TCRdb applying MiXCR to the PCR reads. Here the sample spans several thousand distinct CDR3 sequences, over 40% being singletons. This clonotype was picked up one time. Sequenced material: tumor tissue. The TCR sequence derives from a male donor with retroperitoneal liposarcoma.

The CDR3 sequence: CASNAAGSYEQYF. In nucleotides, the CDR3 is TGTGCCAGCAACGCGGCGGGATCCTACGAGCAGTACTTC. This chain joins TRBV28 and TRBJ2-1, with a possible D match to TRBD2 (6 bases). The tail of the sequence fits TRBJ2-7 better, so the J call may be wrong. This CDR3 spans 13 amino acids. Looked up from germline, CDR1 is MDHEN and CDR2 is SYDVKM.